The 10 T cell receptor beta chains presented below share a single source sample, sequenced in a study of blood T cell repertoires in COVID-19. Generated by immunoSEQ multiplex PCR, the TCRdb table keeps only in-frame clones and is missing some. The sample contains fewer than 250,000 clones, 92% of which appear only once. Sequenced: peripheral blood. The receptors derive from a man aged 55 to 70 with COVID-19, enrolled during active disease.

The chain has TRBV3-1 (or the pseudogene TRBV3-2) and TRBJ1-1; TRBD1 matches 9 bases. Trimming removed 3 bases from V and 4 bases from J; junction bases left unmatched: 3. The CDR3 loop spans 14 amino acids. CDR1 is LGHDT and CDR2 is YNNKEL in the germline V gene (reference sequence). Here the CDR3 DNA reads TGTGCCAGCAGCCAGACAGGGGGAGCCACTGAAGCTTTCTTT. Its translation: CASSQTGGATEAFF.

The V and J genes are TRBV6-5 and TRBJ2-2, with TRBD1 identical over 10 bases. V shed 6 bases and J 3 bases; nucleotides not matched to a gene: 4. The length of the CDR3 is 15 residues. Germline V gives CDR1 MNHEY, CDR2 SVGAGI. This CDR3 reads CASRRQGADTGELFF. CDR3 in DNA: TGTGCCAGCAGGAGACAGGGGGCGGACACCGGGGAGCTGTTTTTT.

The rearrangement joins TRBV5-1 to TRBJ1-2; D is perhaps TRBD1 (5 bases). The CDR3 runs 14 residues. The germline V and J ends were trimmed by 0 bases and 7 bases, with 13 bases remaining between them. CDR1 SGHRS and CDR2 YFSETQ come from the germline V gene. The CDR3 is CASSLAVGVFGYTF. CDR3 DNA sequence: TGCGCCAGCAGCTTGGCCGTAGGGGTATTTGGCTACACCTTC.

The CDR3: CASGTGANTEAFF. DNA for the CDR3: TGTGCCAGTGGGACAGGGGCGAACACTGAAGCTTTCTTT. The chain links TRBV3-1 (or the pseudogene TRBV3-2) to TRBJ1-1, with 10 bases fitting TRBD1. V was pared by 9 bases and J by 1 base, with 2 bases of the junction left unmatched. The CDR3 is 13 amino acids. Germline-derived CDR1 and CDR2 are LGHDT and YNNKEL (reference sequence).

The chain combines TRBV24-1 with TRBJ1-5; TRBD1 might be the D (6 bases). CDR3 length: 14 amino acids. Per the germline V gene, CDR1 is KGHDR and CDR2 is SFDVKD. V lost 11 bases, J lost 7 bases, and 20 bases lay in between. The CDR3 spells CANNGTRGRQPQHF. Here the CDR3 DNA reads TGTGCCAACAATGGGACAAGGGGCCGGCAGCCCCAGCATTTT.

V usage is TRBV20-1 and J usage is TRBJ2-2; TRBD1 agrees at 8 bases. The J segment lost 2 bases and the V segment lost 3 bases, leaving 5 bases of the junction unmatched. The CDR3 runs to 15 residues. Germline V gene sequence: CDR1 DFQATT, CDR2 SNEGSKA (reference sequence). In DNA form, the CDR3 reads TGCAGTGCTAGTAACAGGGGGATCAACACCGGGGAGCTGTTTTTT. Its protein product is CSASNRGINTGELFF.

DNA for the CDR3: TGTGCCAGCAGCTTAGACATGATCGCGAACACCGGGGAGCTGTTTTTT. It codes for CASSLDMIANTGELFF. The chain combines TRBV5-6 with TRBJ2-2; D is ambiguous. CDR1 SGHDT and CDR2 YYEEEE come from the germline V gene. The CDR3 is 16 amino acids. V was trimmed by 2 bases and J by 0 bases, leaving 11 bases between them.

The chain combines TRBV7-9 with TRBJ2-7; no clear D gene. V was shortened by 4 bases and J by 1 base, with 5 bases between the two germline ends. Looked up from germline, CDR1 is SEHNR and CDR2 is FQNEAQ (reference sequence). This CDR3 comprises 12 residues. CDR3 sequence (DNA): TGTGCCAGCAGCTCCTCTTCCTACGAGCAGTACTTC. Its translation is CASSSSSYEQYF.

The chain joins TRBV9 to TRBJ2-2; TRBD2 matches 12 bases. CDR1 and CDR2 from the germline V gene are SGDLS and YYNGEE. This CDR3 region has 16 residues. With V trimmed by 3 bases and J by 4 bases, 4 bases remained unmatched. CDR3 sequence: CASSARLAGVTGELFF. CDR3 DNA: TGTGCCAGCAGCGCGCGACTAGCGGGGGTCACCGGGGAGCTGTTTTTT.

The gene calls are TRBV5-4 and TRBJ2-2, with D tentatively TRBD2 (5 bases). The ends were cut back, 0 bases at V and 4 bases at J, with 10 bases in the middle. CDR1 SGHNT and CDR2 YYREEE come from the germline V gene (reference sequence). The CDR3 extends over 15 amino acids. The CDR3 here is CASSLGPAGTGELFF. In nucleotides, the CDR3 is TGTGCCAGCAGCTTGGGCCCGGCGGGCACCGGGGAGCTGTTTTTT.